The sequence of this T cell receptor beta chain was determined in a study of blood T cell repertoires in COVID-19. After removal of 4 bases from V and 2 bases from J, the junction contained 14 bases not matched to a gene. This CDR3 has 18 residues. CDR1 and CDR2 (germline): LGHDT, YNNKEL (reference sequence). The protocol was immunoSEQ multiplex PCR, while the TCRdb copy is restricted to in-frame clones and leaves out a portion. The sample has about 240,000 clones, roughly 80% seen once. This rearrangement joins TRBV3-1 (or the pseudogene TRBV3-2) to TRBJ1-5, with 7 bases aligning to TRBD1. The sequenced sample was peripheral blood. The clonotype originates from a woman aged 70-85 years with acute or convalescent COVID-19. CDR3 region: CASSPGQDGPRGNQPQHF. CDR3 coding DNA: TGTGCCAGCAGCCCTGGACAGGACGGGCCTCGGGGCAATCAGCCCCAGCATTTT.